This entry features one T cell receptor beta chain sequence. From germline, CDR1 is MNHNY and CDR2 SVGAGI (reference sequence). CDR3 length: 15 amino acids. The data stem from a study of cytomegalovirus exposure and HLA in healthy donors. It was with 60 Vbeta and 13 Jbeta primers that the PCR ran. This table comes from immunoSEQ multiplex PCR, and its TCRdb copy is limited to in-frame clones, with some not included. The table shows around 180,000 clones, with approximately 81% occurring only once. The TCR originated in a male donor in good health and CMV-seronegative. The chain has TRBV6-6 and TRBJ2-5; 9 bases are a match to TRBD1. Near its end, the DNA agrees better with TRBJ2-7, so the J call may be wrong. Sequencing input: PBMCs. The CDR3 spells CASSYSLRQGDEQYF. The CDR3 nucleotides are TGTGCCAGCAGTTACTCTCTCCGACAGGGGGACGAGCAGTACTTC.